Presented here are 12 T cell receptor beta chains from one specimen sequenced in a study of T-cell memory formation after mild COVID-19. TCRdb redid the calling of the 5' RACE reads with MiXCR, one entry per CDR3 protein. The sample shows around 340,000 distinct CDR3 sequences, under 15% of them seen only once. The material sequenced was PBMCs or a T cell subset sorted from them (not recorded which). Receptor source: a man aged 18 to 29 who had mild COVID-19 (a few samples of this study predate the infection). Cell type and time point are not known.

This clonotype was recorded at least ten times. The chain carries TRBV6-2 or TRBV6-3 and TRBJ2-6; D is perhaps TRBD1 (5 bases). V was trimmed by 1 base and J by 2 bases, leaving 15 bases between them. The CDR3 runs 18 residues. CDR1 is MNHEY, CDR2 SVGEGT, per germline. CDR3 nucleotides: TGTGCCAGCAGTTACTTCAGGGTGCTGAGGCCTGGGGCCAACGTCCTGACTTTC. Residues: CASSYFRVLRPGANVLTF.

The chain couples TRBV11-2 to TRBJ2-4, with 7 positions matching TRBD1. The CDR3 totals 14 residues. V was pared by 5 bases and J by 7 bases, with 8 bases of the junction left unmatched. Germline-derived CDR1 and CDR2 are SGHAT and FQNNGV. Written as DNA, the CDR3 is TGTGCCAGCAGCCACGGGGACAGCCGGAACATTCAGTACTTC. Its protein product is CASSHGDSRNIQYF.

V is TRBV4-2 and J is TRBJ2-3; 12 bases agree with TRBD2. The CDR3 is 15 residues long. Germline V gene sequence: CDR1 LGHNA, CDR2 YNFKEQ. V lost 4 bases, J lost 5 bases, and 4 bases stayed unmatched. CDR3 DNA: TGTGCCAGCAGCCGTAGACTAGCGGGAGAAGATACGCAGTATTTT. This encodes CASSRRLAGEDTQYF.

A few counts support this clonotype. V is TRBV12-3 or TRBV12-4 and J is TRBJ2-3; D is possibly TRBD2 (6 bases). The ends were cut back, 3 bases at V and 3 bases at J, with 16 bases in the middle. CDR3 size: 16 residues. CDR3: CASSFFWGVGTDTQYF. The CDR3 nucleotides read TGTGCCAGCAGTTTTTTCTGGGGGGTGGGGACAGATACGCAGTATTTT.

The chain combines TRBV29-1 with TRBJ2-1; either TRBD1 or TRBD2 may fit D (5 bases each). V was shortened by 6 bases and J by 7 bases, with 7 bases between the two germline ends. The germline CDR1 and CDR2 sequences are SQVTM and ANQGSEA. The CDR3 length is 10 residues. CDR3 sequence: CSVGENEQFF. The CDR3 DNA is TGCAGCGTGGGGGAGAATGAGCAGTTCTTC.

This chain links TRBV6-5 with TRBJ2-2; TRBD1 aligns across 9 bases. The CDR3 runs 16 residues. CDR1 and CDR2 (germline): MNHEY, SVGAGI. V trimming: 7 bases; J trimming: 3 bases; junction bases outside the gene matches: 9. The CDR3 bases are TGTGCCAGCAAACCACAGGGGGCCATTCACACCGGGGAGCTGTTTTTT. This gives the protein CASKPQGAIHTGELFF.

The chain joins TRBV6-5 to TRBJ2-2, with TRBD1 matching over 9 bases. The germline CDR1 and CDR2 sequences are MNHEY and SVGAGI. The CDR3 covers 15 residues. V was pared by 10 bases and J by 7 bases, with 13 bases of the junction left unmatched. DNA of the CDR3: TGTGCCACCGGGGTCGCGGACAGGGGATACGGGGAGCTGTTTTTT. Protein sequence: CATGVADRGYGELFF.

In its sample, this clonotype was seen many times. The J gene is TRBJ2-7, the V gene TRBV28, with TRBD1 matching over 8 bases. With V trimmed by 5 bases and J by 4 bases, 10 bases remained unmatched. Germline CDR1 and CDR2: MDHEN and SYDVKM. The CDR3 is 15 residues long. The CDR3 sequence: CASSESGTGLYEQYV. The DNA for the CDR3 is TGTGCCAGCAGTGAATCGGGGACAGGCCTTTACGAGCAGTACGTC.

The genes are TRBV5-5 and TRBJ1-1; D possibly corresponds to TRBD1 (5 bases). Germline V gene lookup returns CDR1 SGHKS and CDR2 YYEKEE (reference sequence). Trimming removed 4 bases at V and 2 bases at J, with 18 bases between. The CDR3 consists of 16 residues. Here the CDR3 DNA reads TGTGCCAGCAGCGCAGGGACCGTTCTAAGTAACACTGAAGCTTTCTTT. Protein product: CASSAGTVLSNTEAFF.

This clonotype occurred many times. The chain combines TRBV5-1 with TRBJ2-5; possibly TRBD2 for D (6 bases). V gave up 3 bases and J gave up 1 base, with 10 bases separating them. The CDR3 runs to 14 residues. Germline CDR1 and CDR2: SGHRS and YFSETQ. CDR3 nucleotides: TGCGCCAGCAGCTGGGGACTGATCCAAGAGACCCAGTACTTC. Protein sequence: CASSWGLIQETQYF.

The chain links TRBV12-3 or TRBV12-4 to TRBJ1-5; D not resolved. V was trimmed by 5 bases and J by 4 bases, leaving 15 bases between them. The length of the CDR3 is 15 residues. The CDR3 DNA is TGTGCCAGCAGTCCAAGCCCGGGAACGAATCAGCCCCAGCATTTT. This sequence encodes CASSPSPGTNQPQHF.

This clonotype was counted between two and nine times. This chain joins TRBV9 and TRBJ2-2; D is unclear. CDR1 and CDR2 from the germline V gene are SGDLS and YYNGEE. V lost 0 bases to trimming and J lost 0 bases, with 3 bases between them. The length of the CDR3 is 14 residues. The CDR3 DNA reads TGTGCCAGCAGCGTAGCTGCGAACACCGGGGAGCTGTTTTTT. It specifies CASSVAANTGELFF.